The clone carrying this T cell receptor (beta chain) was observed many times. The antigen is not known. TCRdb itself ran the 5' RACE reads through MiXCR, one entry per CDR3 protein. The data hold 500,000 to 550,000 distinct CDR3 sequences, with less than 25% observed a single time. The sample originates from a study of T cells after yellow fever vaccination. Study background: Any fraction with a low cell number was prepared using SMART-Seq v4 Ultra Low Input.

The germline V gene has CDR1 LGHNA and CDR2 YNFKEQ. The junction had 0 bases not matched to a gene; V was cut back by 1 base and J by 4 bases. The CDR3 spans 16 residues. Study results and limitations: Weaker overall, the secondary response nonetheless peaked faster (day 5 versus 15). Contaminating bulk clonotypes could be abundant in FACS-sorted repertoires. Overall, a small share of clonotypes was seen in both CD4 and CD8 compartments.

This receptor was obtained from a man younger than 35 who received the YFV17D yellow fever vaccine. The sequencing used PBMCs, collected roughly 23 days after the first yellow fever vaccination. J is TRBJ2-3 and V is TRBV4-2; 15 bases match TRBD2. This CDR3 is CASSQGTSGGADTQYF. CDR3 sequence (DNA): TGTGCCAGCAGCCAAGGGACTAGCGGGGGGGCAGATACGCAGTATTTT.